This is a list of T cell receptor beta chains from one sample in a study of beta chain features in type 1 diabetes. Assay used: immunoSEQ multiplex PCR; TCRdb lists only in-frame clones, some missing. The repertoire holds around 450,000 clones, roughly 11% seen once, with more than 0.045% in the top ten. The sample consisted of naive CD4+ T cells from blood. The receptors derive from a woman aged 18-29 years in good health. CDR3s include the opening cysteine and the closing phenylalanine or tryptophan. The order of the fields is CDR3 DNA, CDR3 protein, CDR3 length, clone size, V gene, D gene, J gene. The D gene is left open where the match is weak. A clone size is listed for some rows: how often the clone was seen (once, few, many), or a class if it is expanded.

cdr3_nt: TGTGCCACCAGCAGAGTGGCAGGGTATGGCTACACCTTC
cdr3_aa: CATSRVAGYGYTF
cdr3_length: 13
clone_size: few
v_call: TRBV15
d_call: .
j_call: TRBJ1-2

cdr3_nt: TGTGCCAGCAGCTTAGTCAACAGGGAGACGCAGTATTTT
cdr3_aa: CASSLVNRETQYF
cdr3_length: 13
clone_size: few
v_call: TRBV7-2
d_call: .
j_call: TRBJ2-3

cdr3_nt: TGTGCCAGCAGCTTGGCAAGGGAGGAGACCCAGTACTTC
cdr3_aa: CASSLAREETQYF
cdr3_length: 13
clone_size: few
v_call: TRBV5-4
d_call: .
j_call: TRBJ2-5

cdr3_nt: TGTGCCAGTAGTATCCGGAAGGGTAGTGAAAAACTGTTTTTT
cdr3_aa: CASSIRKGSEKLFF
cdr3_length: 14
clone_size: few
v_call: TRBV19
d_call: .
j_call: TRBJ1-4

cdr3_nt: TGTGCCAGCAGCAACGGACTAGCGGCTATTAGGAGAAATGAGCAGTTCTTC
cdr3_aa: CASSNGLAAIRRNEQFF
cdr3_length: 17
clone_size: few
v_call: TRBV21-1
d_call: .
j_call: TRBJ2-1

cdr3_nt: TGCAGCGTTGGGGGTTGGGTGACTGAGCAGTTCTTC
cdr3_aa: CSVGGWVTEQFF
cdr3_length: 12
clone_size: .
v_call: TRBV29-1
d_call: .
j_call: TRBJ2-1

cdr3_nt: TGTGCCAGCAGTGATTGGCGAGATAAACAGTTCTTC
cdr3_aa: CASSDWRDKQFF
cdr3_length: 12
clone_size: few
v_call: TRBV25-1
d_call: .
j_call: TRBJ2-1

cdr3_nt: TGTGCCAGCGGGAATCTAGCCTCTACGCAGTATTTT
cdr3_aa: CASGNLASTQYF
cdr3_length: 12
clone_size: .
v_call: TRBV2
d_call: .
j_call: TRBJ2-3

cdr3_nt: TGTGCCAGCAGCTCCCCCCGGGGAGAGACCCAGTACTTC
cdr3_aa: CASSSPRGETQYF
cdr3_length: 13
clone_size: once
v_call: TRBV7-3
d_call: .
j_call: TRBJ2-5

cdr3_nt: TGTGCCAGCAGCTTAGAAGGGGGCGCGGGTCAGCCCCAGCATTTT
cdr3_aa: CASSLEGGAGQPQHF
cdr3_length: 15
clone_size: few
v_call: TRBV7-2
d_call: TRBD1
j_call: TRBJ1-5

cdr3_nt: TGCGCCAGCAGCCAAGTGGGCGCGCTCGGAAACACCATATATTTT
cdr3_aa: CASSQVGALGNTIYF
cdr3_length: 15
clone_size: few
v_call: TRBV4-1
d_call: .
j_call: TRBJ1-3

cdr3_nt: TGTGCCAGCAGTCCACAGGGTGCAGATACGCAGTATTTT
cdr3_aa: CASSPQGADTQYF
cdr3_length: 13
clone_size: few
v_call: TRBV2
d_call: .
j_call: TRBJ2-3

cdr3_nt: TGTGCCTGGATTTTTGTAAATACGCAGTATTTT
cdr3_aa: CAWIFVNTQYF
cdr3_length: 11
clone_size: few
v_call: TRBV30
d_call: .
j_call: TRBJ2-3

cdr3_nt: TGTGCCAGCAGCTTAGCGACCGTGGCGTACTTC
cdr3_aa: CASSLATVAYF
cdr3_length: 11
clone_size: few
v_call: TRBV7-2
d_call: .
j_call: TRBJ2-7

cdr3_nt: TGTGCCAGCAGCCCAAAGCGCCCGGGACAGGCCACAGATACGCAGTATTTT
cdr3_aa: CASSPKRPGQATDTQYF
cdr3_length: 17
clone_size: .
v_call: TRBV7-9
d_call: TRBD1
j_call: TRBJ2-3

cdr3_nt: TGTGCCAGCAGCTTAGCTCTAGGTGCCGCCGGGGAGCTGTTTTTT
cdr3_aa: CASSLALGAAGELFF
cdr3_length: 15
clone_size: .
v_call: TRBV7-2
d_call: .
j_call: TRBJ2-2

cdr3_nt: TGTGCCAGCAGTGCCGGGGACAGGGGGAGTGAAAAACTGTTTTTT
cdr3_aa: CASSAGDRGSEKLFF
cdr3_length: 15
clone_size: few
v_call: TRBV2
d_call: TRBD1
j_call: TRBJ1-4

cdr3_nt: TGTGCCAGCAGCCTCAGGGCGAGAAGAGGTGAAGCTTTCTTT
cdr3_aa: CASSLRARRGEAFF
cdr3_length: 14
clone_size: .
v_call: TRBV7-2
d_call: .
j_call: TRBJ1-1

cdr3_nt: TGCAGCGTTGAGTACCCCTCCGCCACAGATACGCAGTATTTT
cdr3_aa: CSVEYPSATDTQYF
cdr3_length: 14
clone_size: .
v_call: TRBV29-1
d_call: .
j_call: TRBJ2-3

cdr3_nt: TGTGCCAGCAGCTTTTCGACAGCCTCTGGGGCCAACGTCCTGACTTTC
cdr3_aa: CASSFSTASGANVLTF
cdr3_length: 16
clone_size: .
v_call: TRBV7-9
d_call: .
j_call: TRBJ2-6

cdr3_nt: TGTGCCAGTTCGGGGGGACAGGGATTCACTGAAGCTTTCTTT
cdr3_aa: CASSGGQGFTEAFF
cdr3_length: 14
clone_size: .
v_call: TRBV19
d_call: TRBD1
j_call: TRBJ1-1

cdr3_nt: TGCAGCGCTGCCAGGGAAATCGGCACTGAAGCTTTCTTT
cdr3_aa: CSAAREIGTEAFF
cdr3_length: 13
clone_size: .
v_call: TRBV29-1
d_call: .
j_call: TRBJ1-1

cdr3_nt: TGTGCCAGCAAGATCGTAGGGAACACTGAAGCTTTCTTT
cdr3_aa: CASKIVGNTEAFF
cdr3_length: 13
clone_size: few
v_call: TRBV6-5
d_call: .
j_call: TRBJ1-1

cdr3_nt: TGTGCCAGCAGCTCCAGGGTCGACTACGAGCAGTACTTC
cdr3_aa: CASSSRVDYEQYF
cdr3_length: 13
clone_size: .
v_call: TRBV5-6
d_call: .
j_call: TRBJ2-7

cdr3_nt: TGTGCCAGCAGCTTAGGAAATAACTATGGCTACACCTTC
cdr3_aa: CASSLGNNYGYTF
cdr3_length: 13
clone_size: .
v_call: TRBV7-9
d_call: .
j_call: TRBJ1-2

cdr3_nt: TGTGCCGGGGGGGACACCCTTCGGTCAGATACGCAGTATTTT
cdr3_aa: CAGGDTLRSDTQYF
cdr3_length: 14
clone_size: .
v_call: TRBV7-9
d_call: .
j_call: TRBJ2-3

cdr3_nt: TGTGCCAGCAGCCCAACAAGCAGACTGAACACTGAAGCTTTCTTT
cdr3_aa: CASSPTSRLNTEAFF
cdr3_length: 15
clone_size: .
v_call: TRBV7-8
d_call: .
j_call: TRBJ1-1

cdr3_nt: TGTGCCAGCAGCGTGCAGGGGTCTGGGGCCAACGTCCTGACTTTC
cdr3_aa: CASSVQGSGANVLTF
cdr3_length: 15
clone_size: many
v_call: TRBV9
d_call: .
j_call: TRBJ2-6

cdr3_nt: TGTGCCAGCAGCCAGCGGGGCGGGAGGGCCTCCGAGCAGTACTTC
cdr3_aa: CASSQRGGRASEQYF
cdr3_length: 15
clone_size: .
v_call: TRBV7-9
d_call: TRBD2
j_call: TRBJ2-7

cdr3_nt: TGCGCCAGCAGCTTGGCCGGTGGAAATTCACCCCTCCACTTT
cdr3_aa: CASSLAGGNSPLHF
cdr3_length: 14
clone_size: few
v_call: TRBV5-1
d_call: .
j_call: TRBJ1-6

cdr3_nt: TGTGCCAGCAGCTTAGGGCTAGCGGCTCCCCAAGAGACCCAGTACTTC
cdr3_aa: CASSLGLAAPQETQYF
cdr3_length: 16
clone_size: .
v_call: TRBV7-2
d_call: TRBD2
j_call: TRBJ2-5

cdr3_nt: TGTGCCAGCAGCTTTACTAGCGGGCACTACAATGAGCAGTTCTTC
cdr3_aa: CASSFTSGHYNEQFF
cdr3_length: 15
clone_size: few
v_call: TRBV7-9
d_call: TRBD2
j_call: TRBJ2-1

cdr3_nt: TGTGCCAGCAGCTTGACAGGGAGGAGAGAGACCCAGTACTTC
cdr3_aa: CASSLTGRRETQYF
cdr3_length: 14
clone_size: .
v_call: TRBV5-6
d_call: .
j_call: TRBJ2-5

cdr3_nt: TGCAGCGTCGGGGACGGTACTAACTATGGCTACACCTTC
cdr3_aa: CSVGDGTNYGYTF
cdr3_length: 13
clone_size: few
v_call: TRBV29-1
d_call: .
j_call: TRBJ1-2

cdr3_nt: TGCGCCAGCAGCGACCAGCCTCCGGGAAATAACCGCCTCTACAATGAGCAGTTCTTC
cdr3_aa: CASSDQPPGNNRLYNEQFF
cdr3_length: 19
clone_size: few
v_call: TRBV5-1
d_call: .
j_call: TRBJ2-1

cdr3_nt: TGTGCCAGCAGGTTCGGGACAGGGGTTTACGAGCAGTACTTC
cdr3_aa: CASRFGTGVYEQYF
cdr3_length: 14
clone_size: .
v_call: TRBV6-5
d_call: TRBD1
j_call: TRBJ2-7

cdr3_nt: TGTGCCAGCAGCTTGGGGACAGGGGTTAGTAACGAGCAGTACTTC
cdr3_aa: CASSLGTGVSNEQYF
cdr3_length: 15
clone_size: .
v_call: TRBV5-6
d_call: TRBD1
j_call: TRBJ2-7

cdr3_nt: TGTGCCAGCAGCCCATCGGGTCCTTACAATGAGCAGTTCTTC
cdr3_aa: CASSPSGPYNEQFF
cdr3_length: 14
clone_size: .
v_call: TRBV7-8
d_call: .
j_call: TRBJ2-1

cdr3_nt: TGTGCCACCGAAGGACAGGGCGCCTACGAGCAGTACTTC
cdr3_aa: CATEGQGAYEQYF
cdr3_length: 13
clone_size: .
v_call: TRBV10-3
d_call: TRBD1
j_call: TRBJ2-7

cdr3_nt: TGTGCCAGCAGGGACCAGGGAGCGGGGACCCCGCCGAGTGAGCAGTTCTTC
cdr3_aa: CASRDQGAGTPPSEQFF
cdr3_length: 17
clone_size: .
v_call: TRBV7-9
d_call: TRBD2
j_call: TRBJ2-1

cdr3_nt: TGTGCCTGGAGTGTATTTCGGACTAGCGGGAGGTCGCATTACGAGCAGTACTTC
cdr3_aa: CAWSVFRTSGRSHYEQYF
cdr3_length: 18
clone_size: .
v_call: TRBV30
d_call: TRBD2
j_call: TRBJ2-7

cdr3_nt: TGCGCCAGCAGCCAAACGTTTGGGGCCTCCTACAATGAGCAGTTCTTC
cdr3_aa: CASSQTFGASYNEQFF
cdr3_length: 16
clone_size: few
v_call: TRBV4-1
d_call: .
j_call: TRBJ2-1

cdr3_nt: TGCAGTGCTACTGCGGGCGGGAAAGCTTTCTTT
cdr3_aa: CSATAGGKAFF
cdr3_length: 11
clone_size: .
v_call: TRBV20-1
d_call: .
j_call: TRBJ1-1

cdr3_nt: TGCGCCAGCAGCCAACTCGGGTGGTTGACTAGCAATGAGCAGTTCTTC
cdr3_aa: CASSQLGWLTSNEQFF
cdr3_length: 16
clone_size: few
v_call: TRBV4-3
d_call: .
j_call: TRBJ2-1

cdr3_nt: TGTGCCAGCTCACCAGGGGAAGAGACCCAGTACTTC
cdr3_aa: CASSPGEETQYF
cdr3_length: 12
clone_size: .
v_call: TRBV18
d_call: .
j_call: TRBJ2-5

cdr3_nt: TGCGCCAGCAGCCCCTTAGGGACAGCCAAAAACATTCAGTACTTC
cdr3_aa: CASSPLGTAKNIQYF
cdr3_length: 15
clone_size: .
v_call: TRBV4-1
d_call: .
j_call: TRBJ2-4

cdr3_nt: TGCGCCAGCACGGGGTGGCGTTTTTCCGGGGAGCTGTTTTTT
cdr3_aa: CASTGWRFSGELFF
cdr3_length: 14
clone_size: .
v_call: TRBV23-1
d_call: .
j_call: TRBJ2-2

cdr3_nt: TGCGCCAGCAGCGCAGGCCCCTTAGCGGGGATGGGAGAGACCCAGTACTTC
cdr3_aa: CASSAGPLAGMGETQYF
cdr3_length: 17
clone_size: .
v_call: TRBV4-1
d_call: TRBD2
j_call: TRBJ2-5

cdr3_nt: TGTGCCAGCAGCTCGCCTAGCGGCTACGGCTACGAGCAGTACTTC
cdr3_aa: CASSSPSGYGYEQYF
cdr3_length: 15
clone_size: .
v_call: TRBV7-8
d_call: TRBD2
j_call: TRBJ2-7

cdr3_nt: TGTGCCAGTAGTATTTGGGGGTCCTACACTGAAGCTTTCTTT
cdr3_aa: CASSIWGSYTEAFF
cdr3_length: 14
clone_size: few
v_call: TRBV19
d_call: .
j_call: TRBJ1-1

cdr3_nt: TGTGCCAGCAGAAGACAGGCAAGCGGGGAGCTGTTTTTT
cdr3_aa: CASRRQASGELFF
cdr3_length: 13
clone_size: few
v_call: TRBV11-1
d_call: .
j_call: TRBJ2-2

cdr3_nt: TGTGCCAGCAGCAAAGAGCACCTCTACGAGCAGTACTTC
cdr3_aa: CASSKEHLYEQYF
cdr3_length: 13
clone_size: .
v_call: TRBV21-1
d_call: .
j_call: TRBJ2-7

cdr3_nt: TGTGCCAGCAGCTTATCGCGATCTGGAGGGCCTAATGAGCAGTTCTTC
cdr3_aa: CASSLSRSGGPNEQFF
cdr3_length: 16
clone_size: few
v_call: TRBV7-3
d_call: .
j_call: TRBJ2-1

cdr3_nt: TGTGCCAGCAGCTCCAGCGGTTGGACCCAGTACTTC
cdr3_aa: CASSSSGWTQYF
cdr3_length: 12
clone_size: .
v_call: TRBV7-9
d_call: .
j_call: TRBJ2-5